A selection of T cell receptor beta chains follows, all from one sample in a study of technical replicates of blood from several donors. Method: immunoSEQ multiplex PCR; TCRdb's copy keeps in-frame clones and lacks some. The sample comprises some 74,000 clones, around nine tenths of which are singletons, and approximately 0.36% rests with the top ten. Sequenced material: T cells isolated from PBMCs. These receptor sequences come from a human donor in good health. Both conserved end residues are part of each CDR3. Fields, in order: D gene, J gene, V gene, clone size, CDR3 protein, CDR3 DNA. The D gene is left open where the match is weak. For some rows the clone size is stated as once, few or many, or as a class when expanded; others skip it.

>NA|TRBJ2-1|TRBV27|NA
CASGRPYYNEQFF
TGTGCCAGCGGGAGGCCTTATTACAATGAGCAGTTCTTC
>TRBD2|TRBJ2-1|TRBV27|NA
CASSLSLAANEQFF
TGTGCCAGCAGTTTATCCCTAGCGGCCAATGAGCAGTTCTTC
>TRBD2|TRBJ2-7|TRBV19|NA
CASSTSGFYEQYF
TGTGCCAGTAGTACTAGCGGGTTCTACGAGCAGTACTTC
>TRBD2|TRBJ2-3|TRBV15|NA
CATSRARTRGSDTQYF
TGTGCCACCAGCAGAGCCAGGACTAGAGGTTCAGATACGCAGTATTTT
>TRBD2|TRBJ2-1|TRBV6-5|NA
CASSYSGTHNEQFF
TGTGCCAGCAGTTATAGCGGGACTCACAATGAGCAGTTCTTC
>TRBD2|TRBJ2-1|TRBV30|NA
CAWTLAGGPLNEQFF
TGTGCCTGGACCTTAGCGGGAGGGCCTCTGAATGAGCAGTTCTTC
>TRBD2|TRBJ2-7|TRBV6-5|NA
CASSPWGLADYEQYF
TGTGCCAGCAGTCCCTGGGGACTAGCGGACTACGAGCAGTACTTC
>TRBD2|TRBJ2-7|TRBV19|NA
CASSIRVRFLAGGSYEQYF
TGTGCCAGTAGTATCAGGGTTCGTTTCCTAGCGGGGGGCTCCTACGAGCAGTACTTC
>NA|TRBJ2-3|TRBV9|NA
CASSVDLGRTDTQYF
TGTGCCAGCAGCGTAGACCTAGGGAGGACAGATACGCAGTATTTT
>NA|TRBJ2-1|TRBV7-9|NA
CASSFIGNEQFF
TGTGCCAGCAGCTTTATCGGGAATGAGCAGTTCTTC
>NA|TRBJ2-3|TRBV2|NA
CASSRAADTQYF
TGTGCCAGCAGTCGCGCGGCAGATACGCAGTATTTT
>NA|TRBJ2-7|TRBV2|NA
CASSDNEQYF
TGTGCCAGCAGTGATAACGAGCAGTACTTC
>NA|TRBJ2-3|TRBV30|NA
CAWSVLTSKDTQYF
TGTGCCTGGAGTGTACTAACTAGCAAAGATACGCAGTATTTT
>TRBD1|TRBJ1-1|TRBV4-1|few
CASSLWDRGTEAFF
TGCGCCAGCAGCCTATGGGACAGGGGCACTGAAGCTTTCTTT
>TRBD2|TRBJ2-2|TRBV4-2|once
CASSQIVGTSGTGELFF
TGTGCCAGCAGCCAAATTGTTGGGACTAGCGGCACCGGGGAGCTGTTTTTT
>TRBD1|TRBJ2-3|TRBV7-6|NA
CASIPSDPADRDEWLVYF
TGTGCCAGCATCCCATCGGACCCCGCCGACAGGGACGAGTGGTTGGTGTATTTT